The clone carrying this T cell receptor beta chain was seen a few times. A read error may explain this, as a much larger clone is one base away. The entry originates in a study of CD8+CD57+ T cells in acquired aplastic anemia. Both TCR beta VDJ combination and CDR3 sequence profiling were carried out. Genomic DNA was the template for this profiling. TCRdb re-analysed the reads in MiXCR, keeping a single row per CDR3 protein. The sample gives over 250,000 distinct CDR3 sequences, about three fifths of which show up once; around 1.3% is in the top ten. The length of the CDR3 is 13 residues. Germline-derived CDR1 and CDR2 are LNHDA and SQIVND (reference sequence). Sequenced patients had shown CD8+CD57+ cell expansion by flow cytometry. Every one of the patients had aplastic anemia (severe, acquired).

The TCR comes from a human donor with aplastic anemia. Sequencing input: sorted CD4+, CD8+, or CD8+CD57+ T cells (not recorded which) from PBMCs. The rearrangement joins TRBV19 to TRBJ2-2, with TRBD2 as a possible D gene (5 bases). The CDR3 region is CASSQRYTRELFF. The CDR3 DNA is TGTGCCAGTAGTCAGCGGTACACCAGGGAGCTGTTTTTT.